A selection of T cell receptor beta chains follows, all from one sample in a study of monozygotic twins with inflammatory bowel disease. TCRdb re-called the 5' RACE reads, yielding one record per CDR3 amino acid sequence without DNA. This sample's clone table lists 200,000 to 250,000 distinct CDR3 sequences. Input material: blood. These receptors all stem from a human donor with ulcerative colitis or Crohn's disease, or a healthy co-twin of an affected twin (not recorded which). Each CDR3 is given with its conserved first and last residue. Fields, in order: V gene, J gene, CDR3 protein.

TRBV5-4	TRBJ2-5	CASSLPTSGVETQYF
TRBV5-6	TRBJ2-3	CASSSPAGQGITDTQYF
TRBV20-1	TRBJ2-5	CSATKLELRSLETQYF
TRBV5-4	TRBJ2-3	CASSQGLASTDTQYF
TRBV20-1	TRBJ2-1	CSAPSASGGREQFF
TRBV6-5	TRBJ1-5	CASSYSGGEPQHF
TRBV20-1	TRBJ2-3	CSAAPSGDTQYF
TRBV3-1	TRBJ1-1	CASSLQPRTGTAFF
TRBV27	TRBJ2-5	CASSLWTGPQETQYF
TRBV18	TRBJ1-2	CASSPRAPGEEGYGYTF
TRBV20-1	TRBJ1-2	CSAPAPDRGYGYTF
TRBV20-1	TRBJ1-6	CSASVGQFGSPLHF
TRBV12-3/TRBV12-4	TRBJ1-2	CASSPTLLGGYGYTF
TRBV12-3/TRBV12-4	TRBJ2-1	CASSPGASTGYNEQFF
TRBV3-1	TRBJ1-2	CASSLNARAGGGYTF
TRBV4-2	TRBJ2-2	CASSQTDRGRTGELFF
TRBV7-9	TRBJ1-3	CASRTQGAGFWNTIYF
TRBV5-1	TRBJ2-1	CASSLELAGGNEQFF
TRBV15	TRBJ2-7	CATRGPGREGDEQYF
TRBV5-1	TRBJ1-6	CASSLAGLGPLHF
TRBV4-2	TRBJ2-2	CASSQAETGELFF
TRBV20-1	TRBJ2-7	CSARDSGVRYEQYF
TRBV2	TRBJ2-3	CASSRSRTDTQYF
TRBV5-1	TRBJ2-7	CASSPGGAGAGYEQYF
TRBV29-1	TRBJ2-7	CSVMTGANYEQYF
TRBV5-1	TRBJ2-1	CASSLVSTSYNEQFF
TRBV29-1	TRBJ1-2	CSVESGGGGYTF
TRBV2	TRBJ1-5	CASRQLNQPQHF
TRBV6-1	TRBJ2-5	CASSPSGGSQETQYF
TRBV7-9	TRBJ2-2	CASSPTSGGEPAGELFF
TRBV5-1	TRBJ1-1	CASSQDGDMNTEAFF
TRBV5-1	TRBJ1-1	CASSLVGGIQEAFF
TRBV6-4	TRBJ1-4	CASRTSPSGQGEKLFF
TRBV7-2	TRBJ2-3	CASSSGTSSTDTQYF
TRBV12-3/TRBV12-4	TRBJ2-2	CASSFQGAYTGELFF
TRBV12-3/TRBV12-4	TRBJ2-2	CASSLRGRDTGELFF
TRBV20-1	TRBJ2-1	CSARRGGPNEQFF
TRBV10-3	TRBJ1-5	CAISGPNQPQHF
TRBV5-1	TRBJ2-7	CASSLTTASGSYEQYF
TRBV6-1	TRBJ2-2	CASLPGNTGELFF
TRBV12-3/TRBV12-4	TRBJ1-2	CASRQGQNYGYTF
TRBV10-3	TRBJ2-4	CAISPPGQHLAKNIQYF
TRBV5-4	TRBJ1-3	CASSSPTDGNTIYF
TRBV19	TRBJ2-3	CASSTSGGDTQYF
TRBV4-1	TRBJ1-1	CASSQEGPLKGASAEAFF
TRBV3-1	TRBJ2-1	CASTRQGHYNEQFF
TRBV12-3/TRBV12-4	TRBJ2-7	CASSSRPTGEEQYF
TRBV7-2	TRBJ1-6	CASSLDRVVNSPLHF
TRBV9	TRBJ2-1	CASSYTVEIPSSYNEQFF
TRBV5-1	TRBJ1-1	CASRTEEAAEAFF
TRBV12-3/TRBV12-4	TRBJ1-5	CASRPGLNQPQHF
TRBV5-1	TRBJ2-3	CASSNHRNTQYF
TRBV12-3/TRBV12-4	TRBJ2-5	CASSLGVGQETQYF
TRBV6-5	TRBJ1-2	CASSYKAAGISNYGYTF
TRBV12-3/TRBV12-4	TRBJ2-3	CASSHERGTQYF
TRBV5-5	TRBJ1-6	CASSDRTSYNSPLHF
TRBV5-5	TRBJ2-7	CASSRTVSYEQYF